A single sample is the source of the 25 T cell receptor beta chains below, sequenced in a study of shared clonotypes between healthy human individuals. This table comes from immunoSEQ multiplex PCR, and its TCRdb copy is limited to in-frame clones, with some not included. The repertoire holds millions of clones, with roughly 94% as singletons. Material: naive CD4+ T cells sorted from blood. Subset reported: CD45RA+ positively selected. The receptors stem from a man between 18 and 35 years old in good health.

V usage is TRBV7-9 and J usage is TRBJ2-7; TRBD2 agrees at 12 bases. The CDR3 loop spans 15 amino acids. Per the germline V gene, CDR1 is SEHNR and CDR2 is FQNEAQ (reference sequence). V dropped 5 bases and J dropped 1; count of bases not matched to a gene: 3. CDR3 coding DNA: TGTGCCAGCAGCCCTACTAGCGGGAGGTCCTACGAGCAGTACTTC. Translation gives CASSPTSGRSYEQYF.

The rearrangement links TRBV5-5 to TRBJ1-4; D is unclear. This CDR3 comprises 15 residues. V was cut by 0 bases and J by 2 bases, with 8 bases left in between. CDR1 and CDR2 from the germline V gene are SGHKS and YYEKEE (reference sequence). The CDR3 coding sequence is TGTGCCAGCAGCTTGGCCGAAGATACTAATGAAAAACTGTTTTTT. Translating gives CASSLAEDTNEKLFF. Based on the CDR3 plus reference TRBV5-5 and TRBJ1-4, the full variable domain is DAGVTQSPTHLIKTRGQQVTLRCSPISGHKSVSWYQQVLGQGPQFIFQYYEKEERGRGNFPDRFSARQFPNYSSELNVNALLLGDSALYLCASSLAEDTNEKLFFGSGTQLSVL.

This clone was counted once. The chain employs TRBV5-1 and TRBJ1-2; 10 bases are a match to TRBD1. Germline loops: CDR1 SGHRS, CDR2 YFSETQ. Trimming took 1 base from V and 6 from J; bases not matched to a gene: 9. The CDR3 runs 16 residues. In nucleotides, the CDR3 is TGCGCCAGCAGCTTGACTCCCGCCGGGACAGGGGATGGCTACACCTTC. Amino acids: CASSLTPAGTGDGYTF.

This clone showed up just once. The CDR3 loop is CASSTLRGTGLYNEQFF. CDR3 nucleotides: TGTGCCAGCAGTACCCTTCGTGGGACAGGTCTCTACAATGAGCAGTTCTTC. The chain has TRBV25-1 and TRBJ2-1; 8 positions agree with TRBD1. CDR3 length: 17 amino acids. CDR1 is MGHDK and CDR2 is SYGVNS in the germline V gene. The V gene end was trimmed by 5 bases and the J gene end by 3 bases; junction bases not matched to a gene: 12.

The chain couples TRBV27 to TRBJ1-5, with D perhaps TRBD1 (6 bases). V shed 4 bases and J shed 5 bases, with 9 bases lying between them. This CDR3 has 13 amino acids. CDR1 is MNHEY and CDR2 is SMNVEV in the germline V gene (reference sequence). CDR3 bases: TGTGCCAGCAGTTATAAGGGGGATCAGCCCCAGCATTTT. Its protein is CASSYKGDQPQHF.

This chain uses TRBV7-8 with TRBJ1-4, with 8 bases matching TRBD1. CDR3 size: 17 residues. The junction had 7 bases not matched to a gene; V was cut back by 4 bases and J by 0 bases. CDR1 and CDR2 from the germline V gene are SGHVS and FQNEAQ. CDR3 amino acids: CASSSRTGIATNEKLFF. The CDR3 bases are TGTGCCAGCAGCTCCCGGACAGGGATTGCAACTAATGAAAAACTGTTTTTT.

The CDR3 here is CASSLVGRGEQFF. CDR3 nucleotide sequence: TGTGCCAGCAGCTTAGTAGGGCGGGGTGAGCAGTTCTTC. This chain uses TRBV7-8 with TRBJ2-1, with D possibly matching TRBD2 (6 bases). The CDR3 contains 13 residues. Germline V lookup: CDR1 SGHVS, CDR2 FQNEAQ. V lost 1 base and J 9 bases, leaving 10 bases between the germline ends. Full variable domain (outside the CDR3, taken from reference TRBV7-8 and TRBJ2-1): GAGVSQSPRYKVAKRGQDVALRCDPISGHVSLFWYQQALGQGPEFLTYFQNEAQLDKSGLPSDRFFAERPEGSVSTLKIQRTQQEDSAVYLCASSLVGRGEQFFGPGTRLTVL.

This rearrangement joins TRBV5-1 to TRBJ1-2; 7 bases line up with TRBD1. From germline, CDR1 is SGHRS and CDR2 YFSETQ. The CDR3 spans 17 residues. Trimming cost V 3 bases and J 4 bases; bases outside gene matches: 15. CDR3 coding DNA: TGCGCCAGCAGCTGGGACAGACGGAGAGACTGGGGCTATGGCTACACCTTC. Translation gives CASSWDRRRDWGYGYTF. The full variable domain, with the rest looked up from reference TRBV5-1 and TRBJ1-2, is KAGVTQTPRYLIKTRGQQVTLSCSPISGHRSVSWYQQTPGQGLQFLFEYFSETQRNKGNFPGRFSGRQFSNSRSEMNVSTLELGDSALYLCASSWDRRRDWGYGYTFGSGTRLTVV.

On this clone itself: Other DNA sequences from this sample encode an identical CDR3 as well. The chain joins TRBV5-4 to TRBJ2-5, with D perhaps TRBD2 (6 bases). This CDR3 region has 13 residues. Germline values: CDR1 SGHNT, CDR2 YYREEE (reference sequence). Trimming cost V 5 bases and J 2 bases, with 10 bases left between them. The CDR3 is CASSSGLQETQYF. CDR3 DNA: TGTGCCAGCAGTTCGGGACTTCAAGAGACCCAGTACTTC.

As concerns this clone: A read error is possible here, since a much larger clone lies one base away. This CDR3 is CASSDFYEQYF. In nucleotides, the CDR3 is TGTGCCAGCAGCGACTTCTACGAGCAGTACTTC. The V call is TRBV6-6, the J call TRBJ2-7; D gene ambiguous. Germline-derived CDR1 and CDR2 are MNHNY and SVGAGI (reference sequence). Trimming pared 6 bases from V and 3 bases from J, leaving 6 bases between. The CDR3 has 11 amino acids.

The J gene is TRBJ1-4, the V gene TRBV7-2, with D unresolved. V lost 5 bases, J lost 4 bases, and 14 bases lay in between. CDR3 length: 15 amino acids. The germline V gene has CDR1 SGHTA and CDR2 FQGNSA. The CDR3 DNA reads as TGTGCCAGCAGCATTAGACCCCCGGGTAATGAAAAACTGTTTTTT. This translates into CASSIRPPGNEKLFF.

The CDR3 sequence is CASSLEVAGGNEQFF. The CDR3 DNA reads as TGCGCCAGCAGCTTGGAGGTAGCGGGTGGCAATGAGCAGTTCTTC. The chain links TRBV5-1 to TRBJ2-1; TRBD2 matches at 7 bases. J lost 6 bases, V lost 0 bases, and 6 bases had no gene match. Per germline, CDR1 SGHRS and CDR2 YFSETQ. CDR3 length equals 15 residues.

The V and J genes are TRBV9 and TRBJ2-3, with a tentative D call TRBD1 (6 bases). Germline values: CDR1 SGDLS, CDR2 YYNGEE. The V gene lost 1 base and the J gene lost 3 bases, with 12 bases spanning the gap. This CDR3 is 15 amino acids long. The CDR3 DNA follows: TGTGCCAGCAGCGTATTCCCAGGGGCTACAGATACGCAGTATTTT. Translation gives CASSVFPGATDTQYF.

The chain combines TRBV19 with TRBJ1-1, with 9 bases that match TRBD1. This CDR3 spans 16 amino acids. The V segment lost 3 bases and the J segment 3 bases; nucleotides outside the gene matches: 8. Germline V lookup: CDR1 LNHDA, CDR2 SQIVND (reference sequence). The CDR3 DNA is TGTGCCAGTAGTATTCTCGGGACAGGGAAATACACTGAAGCTTTCTTT. Its protein product is CASSILGTGKYTEAFF.

This chain joins TRBV7-2 and TRBJ2-3; perhaps TRBD2 as D (5 bases). This CDR3 region has 16 residues. The V end lost 5 bases, the J end lost 1 base, and 16 bases lay between the germline ends. The germline gives CDR1 SGHTA, CDR2 FQGNSA. Here the CDR3 reads CASSPTLVEGTDTQYF. The CDR3, as DNA: TGTGCCAGCAGCCCAACGTTGGTGGAGGGCACAGATACGCAGTATTTT. The entire variable domain, with the rest obtained from reference TRBV7-2 and TRBJ2-3, is as follows: GAGVSQSPSNKVTEKGKDVELRCDPISGHTALYWYRQSLGQGLEFLIYFQGNSAPDKSGLPSDRFSAERTGGSVSTLTIQRTQQEDSAVYLCASSPTLVEGTDTQYFGPGTRLTVL.

The chain couples TRBV30 to TRBJ1-6; D unclear. CDR1 and CDR2 (germline): GTSNPN, SVGIG (reference sequence). CDR3 length: 15 amino acids. Trimming shortened V by 4 bases and J by 11 bases, and 21 bases separated the two germline ends. The CDR3 loop reads CAWTPAGVVWTPLHF. In DNA form, the CDR3 reads TGTGCCTGGACCCCGGCAGGAGTGGTTTGGACACCCCTCCACTTT.

Notes on this clone: Additional DNA sequences in this sample encode the identical CDR3. J is TRBJ1-5 and V is TRBV15; D ambiguous. Germline V gene lookup returns CDR1 LNHNV and CDR2 YYDKDF (reference sequence). The CDR3 loop spans 12 amino acids. V was shortened by 1 base and J by 5 bases, with 3 bases between the two germline ends. The CDR3 reads CATSRVDQPQHF. DNA of the CDR3: TGTGCCACCAGCAGAGTGGATCAGCCCCAGCATTTT.

The V gene is TRBV10-3, the J gene TRBJ2-2, with 9 bases matching TRBD2. V gave up 4 bases and J gave up 6 bases; unmatched junction bases: 9. This CDR3 region has 16 residues. Germline-derived CDR1 and CDR2 are ENHRY and SYGVKD. The CDR3 DNA sequence: TGTGCCATCAGTGCCGTGGCTAGCGGGGTATCCGGGGAGCTGTTTTTT. This encodes CAISAVASGVSGELFF.

J is TRBJ2-2 and V is TRBV10-3; D unclear. Between the trimmed V and J ends, which lost 3 bases and 6 bases, there was a span of 11 bases. The CDR3 spans 14 residues. CDR1 and CDR2 (germline): ENHRY, SYGVKD. The CDR3 DNA is TGTGCCATCAGTGAAGATGGGATCTCCGGGGAGCTGTTTTTT. It yields the protein CAISEDGISGELFF.

V gene TRBV5-1 combines with J gene TRBJ2-2; the match to TRBD2 covers 8 bases. With 4 bases clipped from V and 5 bases from J, the junction kept 13 bases outside the gene matches. Germline V gives CDR1 SGHRS, CDR2 YFSETQ. This CDR3 contains 17 residues. As DNA, the CDR3 is TGCGCCAGCAGCATCTCGTCAGCGGGAGTTGGGACCGGGGAGCTGTTTTTT. Translation gives CASSISSAGVGTGELFF.

V and J are TRBV9 and TRBJ2-7; D not certain. The CDR3 extends over 14 amino acids. V gave up 0 bases and J gave up 4 bases, with 11 bases separating them. Germline values: CDR1 SGDLS, CDR2 YYNGEE. The CDR3 DNA follows: TGTGCCAGCAGCGTAGTTGGGGAAGGGTACGAGCAGTACTTC. This sequence encodes CASSVVGEGYEQYF.

V gene TRBV28 combines with J gene TRBJ2-7; TRBD1 agrees at 8 bases. CDR1 and CDR2 from the germline V gene are MDHEN and SYDVKM. V lost 6 bases and J lost 2; bases outside the gene matches: 9. The CDR3 length is 15 residues. The CDR3 loop is CASSPERTGPYEQYF. CDR3 nucleotides: TGTGCCAGCAGCCCTGAGAGGACAGGGCCCTACGAGCAGTACTTC.

In the case of this clone: Other nucleotide sequences in the sample specify the same CDR3. The J gene is TRBJ1-5, the V gene TRBV2; D unresolved. The CDR3 spans 14 residues. Germline V gene sequence: CDR1 SNHLY, CDR2 FYNNEI. Trimming pared 4 bases from V and 1 base from J, leaving 8 bases between. This CDR3 is CASSVLESNQPQHF. DNA for the CDR3: TGTGCCAGCAGTGTGTTAGAGAGCAATCAGCCCCAGCATTTT.

The chain uses TRBV28 and TRBJ1-4; no definite D call. Trimming took 3 bases from V and 7 from J, leaving 18 bases between them. Germline V gene data show CDR1 as MDHEN and CDR2 as SYDVKM. The CDR3 length is 16 residues. The CDR3 loop is CASSFVSATWGEKLFF. The CDR3 DNA sequence: TGTGCCAGCAGTTTTGTATCAGCCACATGGGGTGAAAAACTGTTTTTT.

This chain connects TRBV7-9 to TRBJ1-6; 8 bases align to TRBD1. V gave up 2 bases and J gave up 8 bases; unmatched junction bases: 8. This CDR3 contains 16 residues. Germline V CDR1 and CDR2: SEHNR, FQNEAQ (reference sequence). The CDR3 DNA reads TGTGCCAGCAGCTTATTCGGACAGGGCGGGGATTCACCCCTCCACTTT. This gives the protein CASSLFGQGGDSPLHF.